This TCR beta chain was profiled in a study of beta chain features in type 1 diabetes. Findings and caveats of the study: Shorter TCRB CDR3s, moderately but significantly so, marked every one of the four CD4+ subsets in Type 1 diabetes patients. Among type 1 diabetes patients, VDJ junctions had fewer insertions and more deletions. Whether HLA type affects TCRB rearrangement stayed undetermined in the present work.

Each donor gave one heparinised blood draw averaging about 116 mL. Sorting of CD4+ naive, central memory, regulatory and stem cell-like memory cells was performed via CD45RO/CCR7/CD25/CD127/CD95/CD27. Sequencing targeted expressed TCRB transcripts, as all isolated RNA had been reverse transcribed. Assay used: immunoSEQ multiplex PCR; TCRdb lists only in-frame clones, some missing. The sample lists around 170,000 clones; 9% were seen once. Germline loops: CDR1 SGHNT, CDR2 YYREEE (reference sequence). This CDR3 contains 14 residues. V lost 1 base, J lost 2 bases, and 7 bases lay in between. Notes on this clone: Its specificity is unknown.

This rearrangement joins TRBV5-4 to TRBJ2-1; D remains ambiguous. The material sequenced was central memory CD4+ T cells from blood. This TCR was sampled from a woman in her 30s with type 1 diabetes. CDR3 protein: CASSLLQPYNEQFF. The CDR3 coding sequence is TGTGCCAGCAGCTTGTTACAACCCTACAATGAGCAGTTCTTC.